The T cell receptor (beta chain) described here comes from a study of liver allograft versus peripheral blood T cells. Study summary: T cell receptor repertoires in transplanted livers were compared with those in recipients' peripheral blood.

Comments on this clonotype: Its antigen is not known.

Study outcomes and limitations: Reportedly, liver allograft T cell receptor repertoires differed from peripheral blood ones.

CDR1 ENHRY and CDR2 SYGVKD come from the germline V gene. The CDR3 has 13 amino acids. The junction had 2 bases not matched to a gene; V was cut back by 6 bases and J by 1 base. In TCRdb, the reads were re-called with MiXCR into one record per CDR3 protein. The sample includes over 10,000 distinct CDR3 sequences, approximately 30% of them seen just once. The origin of this receptor is a human patient who had a liver transplant. Part of the T cell pool may stem from the graft donor. This rearrangement joins TRBV10-3 to TRBJ1-1, with 7 bases matching TRBD1. The CDR3 DNA sequence: TGTGCCATCAGCGGACAGGAGAACACTGAAGCTTTCTTT. This codes for CAISGQENTEAFF.